This T cell receptor (beta chain) was recovered during a study of cytomegalovirus exposure and HLA in healthy donors. In the PCR, 60 Vbeta and 13 Jbeta primers were used. Produced via immunoSEQ multiplex PCR; TCRdb's table is partial and in-frame only. The sample has about 140,000 clones, 78% seen once; the top ten hold roughly 3%. Unmatched junction bases numbered 3, after V lost 4 bases and J lost 3 bases. The V gene's germline CDR1 is LNHDA and CDR2 SQIVND (reference sequence). There are 14 residues in the CDR3. The study, taken as a whole, reports: About 180 TCR beta chains were listed as cytomegalovirus-associated. Reports credit the classifier with highly specific, highly sensitive diagnosis of cytomegalovirus status. In vitro assays verified that a few CMV-associated chains recognized CMV antigens specifically.

Concerning this clone: What it binds is unknown.

Sequencing was performed on PBMCs. The receptor was derived from a male donor in good health and CMV-seronegative. The rearrangement uses TRBV19 and TRBJ2-7; TRBD1 agrees at 10 bases. The CDR3 protein is CASSRTGGFYEQYF. Written as DNA, the CDR3 is TGTGCCAGTAGTAGGACAGGGGGATTCTACGAGCAGTACTTC.